This TCR beta chain was retrieved from a study of blood T cell repertoires in COVID-19. V lost 5 bases to trimming and J lost 2 bases; unmatched junction nucleotides: 6. The CDR3 extends over 14 amino acids. Per the germline V gene, CDR1 is MDHEN and CDR2 is SYDVKM. As handled by the study authors: Estimation of nucleated cell counts relied on the amplification of reference gene primers. This table comes from immunoSEQ multiplex PCR, and its TCRdb copy is limited to in-frame clones, with some not included. The D gene and trimming were derived from the DNA, and the V and J assignments and clone size from that table. The table shows approximately 130,000 clones, with 80% to 90% occurring only once.

The sequence derives from a human donor in a cohort sampled during active COVID-19. The V and J genes are TRBV28 and TRBJ2-7, with TRBD1 matching 7 bases. What was sequenced was peripheral blood. CDR3 sequence reads: CASSTPGQTYEQYF. The DNA of the CDR3 is TGTGCCAGCAGTACTCCGGGACAGACCTACGAGCAGTACTTC. The whole variable domain, filled in from reference TRBV28 and TRBJ2-7, reads DVKVTQSSRYLVKRTGEKVFLECVQDMDHENMFWYRQDPGLGLRLIYFSYDVKMKEKGDIPEGYSVSREKKERFSLILESASTNQTSMYLCASSTPGQTYEQYFGPGTRLTVT.